This entry lists 17 T cell receptor beta chains sequenced from one sample in a study of cytomegalovirus exposure and HLA in healthy donors. The PCR was carried out with 60 Vbeta primers and 13 Jbeta primers. Profiled with immunoSEQ multiplex PCR; TCRdb holds only in-frame clones, not every one. The sample lists 65,000 to 70,000 clones, just under 70% seen once, with 11% in the top ten. Specimen: PBMCs. The receptor source for this set is a woman younger than 45 in good health and CMV-seronegative.

This chain joins TRBV5-1 and TRBJ2-1; 8 bases match TRBD2. CDR3 length: 14 residues. The V and J ends lost 4 bases and 4 bases, in that order; junction bases with no gene match: 4. CDR1 is SGHRS and CDR2 is YFSETQ in the germline V gene. The CDR3 protein is CASSPLAGYNEQFF. DNA of the CDR3: TGCGCCAGCAGCCCCCTAGCGGGTTACAATGAGCAGTTCTTC.

This clone turned up a few times. The chain joins TRBV6-5 to TRBJ2-7; TRBD1 matches 8 bases. There are 15 residues in the CDR3. After removal of 4 bases from V and 6 bases from J, the junction contained 11 bases not matched to a gene. Germline CDR1 MNHEY, CDR2 SVGAGI. In DNA form, the CDR3 reads TGTGCCAGCAGTTCTCCCGACAGGGGAGGCGGCGAGCAGTACTTC. This codes for CASSSPDRGGGEQYF.

J is TRBJ1-2 and V is TRBV19; D gene ambiguous. The length of the CDR3 is 14 residues. CDR1 LNHDA and CDR2 SQIVND come from the germline V gene (reference sequence). Trimming left V 6 bases short and J 1 base short, with 12 bases between. DNA for the CDR3: TGTGCCAGTAGAGAGATAGCCCATAACTATGGCTACACCTTC. Protein: CASREIAHNYGYTF.

The chain is built from TRBV11-2 and TRBJ1-2; 9 bases agree with TRBD1. The germline V gene has CDR1 SGHAT and CDR2 FQNNGV. Germline trimming cut 4 bases from V and 2 bases from J; bases unmatched to any gene: 2. The CDR3 is made up of 14 amino acids. The CDR3 sequence is CASSSDRGNYGYTF. CDR3 in DNA: TGTGCCAGCAGCTCAGACAGGGGGAACTATGGCTACACCTTC.

CDR3 coding DNA: TGTGCCAGCAGCTTAGTCGCGACAGGGGGACATGGCTACACCTTC. Protein sequence: CASSLVATGGHGYTF. The chain employs TRBV7-2 and TRBJ1-2; 9 bases are shared with TRBD1. Trimming cost V 1 base and J 6 bases; bases outside gene matches: 6. The germline gives CDR1 SGHTA, CDR2 FQGNSA. CDR3 length: 15 amino acids.

The chain couples TRBV6-5 to TRBJ1-2; unclear D gene. Germline-derived CDR1 and CDR2 are MNHEY and SVGAGI. This CDR3 region has 14 residues. Trimming removed 0 bases from V and 6 bases from J, with 11 bases in between. The CDR3 sequence: CASSYSIGSDGYTF. In nucleotides, the CDR3 is TGTGCCAGCAGTTACTCGATTGGGAGCGATGGCTACACCTTC.

The J gene is TRBJ2-1, the V gene TRBV9; 7 bases align to TRBD1. The CDR3 is 16 amino acids. Trimming cost V 5 bases and J 0 bases; bases outside gene matches: 8. The germline CDR1 and CDR2 sequences are SGDLS and YYNGEE. Written as DNA, the CDR3 is TGTGCCAGCAGTGCCCTCGGACAGGACTCCTACAATGAGCAGTTCTTC. It codes for CASSALGQDSYNEQFF.

This clone was detected many times. The chain carries TRBV28 and TRBJ2-7; no reliable D call. CDR1 MDHEN and CDR2 SYDVKM come from the germline V gene. The V end was cut by 3 bases, the J end by 4 bases, with 7 bases between. The CDR3 has 12 residues. CDR3 sequence: CASSLSRYEQYF. CDR3 DNA sequence: TGTGCCAGCAGTTTGAGCCGTTACGAGCAGTACTTC.

The rearrangement links TRBV2 to TRBJ1-1; D possibly corresponds to TRBD1 (5 bases). CDR3 length equals 13 residues. CDR1 is SNHLY, CDR2 FYNNEI, per germline. Trimming took 4 bases from V and 0 from J, leaving 6 bases between them. CDR3 coding DNA: TGTGCCAGCAGTGGACAGATGAACACTGAAGCTTTCTTT. It specifies CASSGQMNTEAFF.

The chain has TRBV2 and TRBJ2-7, with a weak D call TRBD2 (6 bases). This CDR3 contains 11 residues. CDR1 is SNHLY, CDR2 FYNNEI, per germline. V was cut by 7 bases and J by 6 bases, with 10 bases left in between. The DNA of the CDR3 is TGTGCCAGCACGACTAGTTCCGAGCAGTACTTC. Encoded protein: CASTTSSEQYF.

The rearrangement uses TRBV4-2 and TRBJ2-7; 7 bases map to TRBD1. The V segment lost 2 bases and the J segment 0 bases; nucleotides outside the gene matches: 13. Germline V lookup: CDR1 LGHNA, CDR2 YNFKEQ. The CDR3 runs 18 residues. This CDR3 is CASSQSRGGQAISYEQYF. The CDR3 nucleotides read TGTGCCAGCAGCCAATCCCGAGGAGGACAGGCTATCTCCTACGAGCAGTACTTC.

CDR3 in amino acids: CASSPTRRMNTEAFF. In DNA form, the CDR3 reads TGTGCCAGCAGCCCAACCAGGAGGATGAACACTGAAGCTTTCTTT. V and J are TRBV9 and TRBJ1-1; no reliable D call. Germline values: CDR1 SGDLS, CDR2 YYNGEE. V lost 4 bases to trimming and J lost 0 bases, with 13 bases between them. The CDR3 length is 15 residues.

This chain connects TRBV6-4 to TRBJ2-7; 10 nucleotides align to TRBD2. Per germline, CDR1 MRHNA and CDR2 SNTAGT. Trimming removed 10 bases from V and 0 bases from J; junction bases left unmatched: 18. This CDR3 is 18 amino acids long. Here the CDR3 reads CATLRASGGNFISYEQYF. CDR3 bases: TGTGCCACCCTTCGGGCTAGCGGGGGCAACTTTATCTCCTACGAGCAGTACTTC.

The count of this clone is one. The rearrangement joins TRBV7-2 to TRBJ1-3; D uncertain. Trimming removed 2 bases from V and 0 bases from J, with 14 bases in between. Germline CDR1 and CDR2: SGHTA and FQGNSA. The CDR3 consists of 17 residues. As DNA, the CDR3 is TGTGCCAGCAGCTTAAGCCCGCACCCAAGCTCTGGAAACACCATATATTTT. This encodes CASSLSPHPSSGNTIYF.

J is TRBJ2-3 and V is TRBV10-3, with TRBD1 identical over 10 bases. The CDR3 extends over 16 amino acids. Trimming took 4 bases from V and 6 from J; bases not matched to a gene: 10. Germline lookup yields CDR1 ENHRY and CDR2 SYGVKD. The DNA for the CDR3 is TGTGCCATCAGTGCCGGGACAGGGGAAGTGTGGGATACGCAGTATTTT. Translated, it gives CAISAGTGEVWDTQYF.

This sequence joins TRBV19 and TRBJ1-3, with a tentative D call TRBD1 (5 bases). The CDR3 sequence is 16 residues long. CDR1 is LNHDA and CDR2 is SQIVND in the germline V gene (reference sequence). V lost 6 bases, J lost 0 bases, and 15 bases lay in between. CDR3 in amino acids: CASRGDLHYSGNTIYF. CDR3 DNA: TGTGCCAGTAGGGGGGACTTACACTACTCTGGAAACACCATATATTTT.

CDR3 sequence (DNA): TGTGCCAGCAGCTACCCCAGGGGAGAAAAACTGTTTTTT. It is translated as CASSYPRGEKLFF. This chain uses TRBV5-6 with TRBJ1-4; TRBD1 might be the D (6 bases). The CDR3 runs 13 residues. The V gene's germline CDR1 is SGHDT and CDR2 YYEEEE. Between the trimmed V and J ends, which lost 3 bases and 8 bases, there was a span of 11 bases. Together with reference TRBV5-6 and TRBJ1-4, the CDR3 gives the full variable domain: DAGVTQSPTHLIKTRGQQVTLRCSPKSGHDTVSWYQQALGQGPQFIFQYYEEEERQRGNFPDRFSGHQFPNYSSELNVNALLLGDSALYLCASSYPRGEKLFFGSGTQLSVL.